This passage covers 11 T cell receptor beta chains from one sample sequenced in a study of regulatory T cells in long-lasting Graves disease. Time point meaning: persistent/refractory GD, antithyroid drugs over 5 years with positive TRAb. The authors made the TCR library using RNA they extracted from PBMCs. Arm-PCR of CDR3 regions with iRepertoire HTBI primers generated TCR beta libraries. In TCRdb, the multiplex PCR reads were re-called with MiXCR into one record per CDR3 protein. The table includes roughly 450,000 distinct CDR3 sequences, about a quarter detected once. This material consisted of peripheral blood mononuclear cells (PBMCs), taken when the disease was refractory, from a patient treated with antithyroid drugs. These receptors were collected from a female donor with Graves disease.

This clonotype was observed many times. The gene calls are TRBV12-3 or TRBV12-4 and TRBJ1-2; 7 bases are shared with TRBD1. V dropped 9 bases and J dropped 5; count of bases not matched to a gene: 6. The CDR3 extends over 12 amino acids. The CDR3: CASRGLGYGYTF. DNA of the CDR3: TGTGCCAGTAGGGGGCTGGGATATGGCTACACCTTC.

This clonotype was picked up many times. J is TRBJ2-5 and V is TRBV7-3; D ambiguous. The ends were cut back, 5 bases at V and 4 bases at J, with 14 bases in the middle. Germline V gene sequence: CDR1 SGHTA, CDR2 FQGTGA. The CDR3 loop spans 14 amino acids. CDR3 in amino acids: CASSKAPGLETQYF. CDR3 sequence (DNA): TGTGCCAGCAGCAAAGCCCCAGGCCTAGAGACCCAGTACTTC.

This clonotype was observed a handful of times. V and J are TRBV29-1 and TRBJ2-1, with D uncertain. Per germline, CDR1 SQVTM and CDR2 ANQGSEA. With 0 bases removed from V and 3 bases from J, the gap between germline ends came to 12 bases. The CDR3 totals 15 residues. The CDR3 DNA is TGCAGCGTTGAAGATCCCAAGCCCGGCTACAATGAGCAGTTCTTC. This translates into CSVEDPKPGYNEQFF.

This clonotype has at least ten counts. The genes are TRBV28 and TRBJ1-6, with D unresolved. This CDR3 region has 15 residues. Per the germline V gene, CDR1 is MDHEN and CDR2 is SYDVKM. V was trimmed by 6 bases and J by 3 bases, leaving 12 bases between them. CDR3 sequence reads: CASRETQGYNSPLHF. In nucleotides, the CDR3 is TGTGCCAGCAGGGAAACACAAGGCTATAATTCACCCCTCCACTTT.

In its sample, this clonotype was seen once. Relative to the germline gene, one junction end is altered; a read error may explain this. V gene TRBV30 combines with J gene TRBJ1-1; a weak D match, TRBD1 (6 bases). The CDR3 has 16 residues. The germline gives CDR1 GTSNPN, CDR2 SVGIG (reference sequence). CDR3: CAWSGIKTTGSAEASF. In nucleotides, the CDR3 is TGTGCCTGGAGTGGGATTAAAACGACAGGATCTGCTGAAGCTTCCTTT. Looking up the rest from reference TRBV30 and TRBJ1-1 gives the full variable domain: SQTIHQWPATLVQPVGSPLSLECTVEGTSNPNLYWYRQAAGRGLQLLFYSVGIGQISSEVPQNLSASRPQDRQFILSSKKLLLSDSGFYLCAWSGIKTTGSAEASFGQGTRLTVV.

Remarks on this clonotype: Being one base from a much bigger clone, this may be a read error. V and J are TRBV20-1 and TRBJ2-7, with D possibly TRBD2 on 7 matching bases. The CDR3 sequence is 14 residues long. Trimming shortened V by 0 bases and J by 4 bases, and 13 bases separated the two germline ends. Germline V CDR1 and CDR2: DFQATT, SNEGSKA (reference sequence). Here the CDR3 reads CSAREGASGYEQYF. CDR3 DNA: TGCAGTGCTAGAGAGGGGGCTAGCGGATACGAGCAGTACTTC.

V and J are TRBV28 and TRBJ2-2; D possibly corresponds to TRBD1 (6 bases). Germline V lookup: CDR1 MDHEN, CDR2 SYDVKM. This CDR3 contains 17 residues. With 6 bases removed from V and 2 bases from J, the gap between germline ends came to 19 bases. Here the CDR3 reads CASSHPVGTPNTGELFF. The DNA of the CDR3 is TGTGCCAGCAGCCATCCAGTCGGGACACCTAACACCGGGGAGCTGTTTTTT.

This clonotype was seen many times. The CDR3 protein is CASSFGANYGYTF. CDR3 in DNA: TGTGCCAGCAGCTTCGGGGCAAACTATGGCTACACCTTC. The V gene is TRBV12-3 or TRBV12-4, the J gene TRBJ1-2; TRBD1 is a possible D gene (5 bases). The CDR3 totals 13 residues. The V gene lost 6 bases and the J gene lost 2 bases, with 10 bases spanning the gap.

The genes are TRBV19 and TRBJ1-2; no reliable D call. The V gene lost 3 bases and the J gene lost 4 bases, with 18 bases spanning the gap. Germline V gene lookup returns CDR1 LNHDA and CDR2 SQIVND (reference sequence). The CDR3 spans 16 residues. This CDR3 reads CASSIERAAMGYGYTF. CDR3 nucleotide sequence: TGTGCCAGTAGTATTGAGAGGGCGGCTATGGGCTATGGCTACACCTTC.

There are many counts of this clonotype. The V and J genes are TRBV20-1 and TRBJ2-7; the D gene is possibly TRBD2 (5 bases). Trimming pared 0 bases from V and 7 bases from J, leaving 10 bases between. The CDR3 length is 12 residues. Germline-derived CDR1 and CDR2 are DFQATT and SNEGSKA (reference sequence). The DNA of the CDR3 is TGCAGTGCTAGAGATGTGGGAGTTGAGCAGTACTTC. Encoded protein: CSARDVGVEQYF.

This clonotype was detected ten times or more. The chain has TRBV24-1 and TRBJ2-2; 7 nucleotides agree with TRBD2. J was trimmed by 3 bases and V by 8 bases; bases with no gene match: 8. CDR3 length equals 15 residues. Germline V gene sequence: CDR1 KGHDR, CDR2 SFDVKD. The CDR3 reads CATTLGGRDTGELFF. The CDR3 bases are TGTGCCACCACGTTGGGTGGGAGGGACACCGGGGAGCTGTTTTTT.